Below, 15 T cell receptor beta chains from the same sample are listed, as sequenced in a study of cytomegalovirus exposure and HLA in healthy donors. Primers included in the PCR were 60 Vbeta and 13 Jbeta primers. This table comes from immunoSEQ multiplex PCR, and its TCRdb copy is limited to in-frame clones, with some not included. The sample holds tens of thousands of clones. The source material was PBMCs. All receptors derive from a woman aged 40 to 50 in good health and CMV-seronegative.

The chain carries TRBV6-5 and TRBJ1-2, with 9 bases fitting TRBD1. Germline V gives CDR1 MNHEY, CDR2 SVGAGI. V lost 0 bases to trimming and J lost 2 bases; unmatched junction nucleotides: 1. The CDR3 covers 15 residues. The CDR3 spells CASSYSGTGNYGYTF. The CDR3 DNA is TGTGCCAGCAGTTACTCGGGGACAGGGAACTATGGCTACACCTTC.

Of note for this clone: Given the absence of the conserved phenylalanine or tryptophan at the CDR3 end, a read error is likely. No DNA is shown, since the ends of the CDR3 on it are uncertain; the CDR3 is the one TCRdb lists. This chain uses TRBV18 with TRBJ2-6; whether TRBD1, the table's D call, matches the DNA was not checked. Termini included, the CDR3 measures 13 amino acids. Germline CDR1 is KGHSH and CDR2 is LQKENI. CDR3 amino acids: CASSPPPPDRVFI.

The chain links TRBV5-1 to TRBJ1-2; 7 nucleotides agree with TRBD1. Germline V gene sequence: CDR1 SGHRS, CDR2 YFSETQ. The CDR3 is 15 residues long. J lost 5 bases, V lost 0 bases, and 7 bases had no gene match. CDR3 in DNA: TGCGCCAGCAGCTTGGTAGGGGGCGCCGGGTATGGCTACACCTTC. Amino acid sequence: CASSLVGGAGYGYTF.

The CDR3 is CASSPRTLVEEKLFF. The CDR3, as DNA: TGTGCCAGTAGCCCCCGGACACTGGTGGAAGAAAAACTGTTTTTT. This chain links TRBV19 with TRBJ1-4; D might be TRBD1 (5 bases). Germline V gene lookup returns CDR1 LNHDA and CDR2 SQIVND (reference sequence). The CDR3 runs 15 residues. V was cut by 6 bases and J by 8 bases, with 19 bases left in between.

The chain recombines TRBV5-1 with TRBJ1-1; unclear D gene. Looked up from germline, CDR1 is SGHRS and CDR2 is YFSETQ. CDR3 length: 14 amino acids. V dropped 0 bases and J dropped 2 bases, with 8 bases sitting between them. DNA of the CDR3: TGCGCCAGCAGCTTGGCCACAGATAACACTGAAGCTTTCTTT. Its protein is CASSLATDNTEAFF.

V and J are TRBV18 and TRBJ2-7; 7 positions match TRBD1. In germline, CDR1 is KGHSH, CDR2 LQKENI. The CDR3 runs to 16 residues. Losses at the gene ends were 4 bases for V and 5 bases for J; bases not matched to a gene: 14. The CDR3 DNA follows: TGTGCCAGCTCACAACCGAGACAGGGTGGTATCGACGAGCAGTACTTC. Translating gives CASSQPRQGGIDEQYF. The variable domain in full, with the rest retrieved from reference TRBV18 and TRBJ2-7, is NAGVMQNPRHLVRRRGQEARLRCSPMKGHSHVYWYRQLPEEGLKFMVYLQKENIIDESGMPKERFSAEFPKEGPSILRIQQVVRGDSAAYFCASSQPRQGGIDEQYFGPGTRLTVT.

The chain is built from TRBV7-2 and TRBJ1-2; D gene ambiguous. This CDR3 has 13 residues. The V end lost 5 bases, the J end lost 4 bases, and 11 bases lay between the germline ends. Germline assignment: CDR1 SGHTA and CDR2 FQGNSA. DNA of the CDR3: TGTGCCAGCAGCACCCGTGGGCCCTATGGCTACACCTTC. This translates into CASSTRGPYGYTF. The full variable domain, with the rest looked up from reference TRBV7-2 and TRBJ1-2, is GAGVSQSPSNKVTEKGKDVELRCDPISGHTALYWYRQSLGQGLEFLIYFQGNSAPDKSGLPSDRFSAERTGGSVSTLTIQRTQQEDSAVYLCASSTRGPYGYTFGSGTRLTVV.

The J gene is TRBJ2-3, the V gene TRBV28; a weak D match, TRBD2 (6 bases). Germline V lookup: CDR1 MDHEN, CDR2 SYDVKM. Trimming cost V 8 bases and J 4 bases, with 13 bases left between them. The CDR3 has 13 residues. CDR3 bases: TGTGCCAGCCTGTTGGGAGGTTCAGATACGCAGTATTTT. Protein: CASLLGGSDTQYF.

The rearrangement uses TRBV7-6 and TRBJ2-7, with 10 bases that match TRBD2. There are 14 residues in the CDR3. After removal of 3 bases from V and 6 bases from J, the junction contained 5 bases not matched to a gene. Germline values: CDR1 SGHVS, CDR2 FNYEAQ. The CDR3 sequence is CASSFQREGREQYF. CDR3 nucleotides: TGTGCCAGCAGCTTCCAGCGGGAGGGGCGCGAGCAGTACTTC. Full variable domain (missing parts from reference TRBV7-6 and TRBJ2-7): GAGVSQSPRYKVTKRGQDVALRCDPISGHVSLYWYRQALGQGPEFLTYFNYEAQQDKSGLPNDRFSAERPEGSISTLTIQRTEQRDSAMYRCASSFQREGREQYFGPGTRLTVT.

This chain connects TRBV7-9 to TRBJ1-4, with TRBD1 matching over 11 bases. This CDR3 region has 17 residues. J gave up 1 base and V 1 base, and 2 bases lay outside the gene matches. Germline lookup yields CDR1 SEHNR and CDR2 FQNEAQ (reference sequence). CDR3 nucleotides: TGTGCCAGCAGCTTAGATGGGACAGGGGGAACTAATGAAAAACTGTTTTTT. Its translation: CASSLDGTGGTNEKLFF.

The chain uses TRBV7-9 and TRBJ2-7, with 9 positions matching TRBD2. Unmatched junction bases numbered 7, after V lost 5 bases and J lost 5 bases. The length of the CDR3 is 14 residues. Germline CDR1 SEHNR, CDR2 FQNEAQ (reference sequence). Written as DNA, the CDR3 is TGTGCCAGCAGCCCGGGACTAGCTCTCGACGAGCAGTACTTC. Translating gives CASSPGLALDEQYF.

The V and J genes are TRBV7-2 and TRBJ2-7, with 9 bases fitting TRBD2. Germline CDR1 reads SGHTA; CDR2 reads FQGNSA. Unmatched junction bases numbered 9, after V lost 5 bases and J lost 4 bases. This CDR3 has 15 amino acids. The chain's CDR3 is CASSPPAGGQYEQYF. For the CDR3, the DNA is TGTGCCAGCAGCCCCCCTGCGGGGGGGCAATACGAGCAGTACTTC.

V usage is TRBV5-8 and J usage is TRBJ1-5, with a possible D match to TRBD1 (5 bases). This CDR3 spans 19 amino acids. V shed 3 bases and J shed 1 base, with 23 bases lying between them. Germline V gene data show CDR1 as SGHTS and CDR2 as YDEGEE. This chain's CDR3 is CASSSEGGAEWVSNQPQHF. The CDR3 DNA reads as TGTGCCAGCAGCTCGGAGGGCGGGGCCGAATGGGTAAGCAATCAGCCCCAGCATTTT.

The V gene is TRBV4-2, the J gene TRBJ1-2; 8 bases map to TRBD1. J lost 4 bases, V lost 0 bases, and 7 bases had no gene match. Germline-derived CDR1 and CDR2 are LGHNA and YNFKEQ. CDR3 length: 16 amino acids. CDR3 loop: CASSQDEDRASYGYTF. CDR3 DNA sequence: TGTGCCAGCAGCCAAGATGAGGACAGGGCATCCTATGGCTACACCTTC.

J is TRBJ2-5 and V is TRBV30; 9 bases line up with TRBD1. The trim removed 3 bases at V and 5 bases at J, leaving 13 bases unmatched. CDR1 and CDR2 from the germline V gene are GTSNPN and SVGIG (reference sequence). This CDR3 has 16 residues. DNA of the CDR3: TGTGCCTGGAGAGGTACAGGGGGCGCTCCGTGGGAGACCCAGTACTTC. Translation gives CAWRGTGGAPWETQYF.